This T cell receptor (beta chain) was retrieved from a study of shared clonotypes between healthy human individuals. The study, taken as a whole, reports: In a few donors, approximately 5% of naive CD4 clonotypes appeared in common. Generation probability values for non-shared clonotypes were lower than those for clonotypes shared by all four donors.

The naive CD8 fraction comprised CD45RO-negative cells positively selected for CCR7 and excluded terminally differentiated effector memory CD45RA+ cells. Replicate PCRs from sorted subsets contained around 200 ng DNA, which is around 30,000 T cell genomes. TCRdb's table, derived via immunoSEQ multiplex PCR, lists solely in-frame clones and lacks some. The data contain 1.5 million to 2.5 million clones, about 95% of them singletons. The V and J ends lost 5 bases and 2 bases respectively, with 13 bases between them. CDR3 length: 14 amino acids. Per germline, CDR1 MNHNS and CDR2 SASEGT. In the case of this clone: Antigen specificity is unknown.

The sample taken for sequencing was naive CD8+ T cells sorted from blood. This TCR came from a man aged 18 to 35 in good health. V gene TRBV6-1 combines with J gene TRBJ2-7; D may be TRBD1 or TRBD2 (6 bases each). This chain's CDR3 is CASSSLGGPYEQYF. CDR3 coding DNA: TGTGCCAGCAGTTCCCTCGGGGGCCCCTACGAGCAGTACTTC.